Listed below are T cell receptor beta chains from one sample, sequenced in a study of shared clonotypes between healthy human individuals. Produced via immunoSEQ multiplex PCR; TCRdb's table is partial and in-frame only. The table shows 2 million to 2.5 million clones, with 90% to 95% occurring only once. The sample consisted of naive CD4+ T cells from PBMCs. Source of these receptors: a man younger than 30 in good health. Some clones in this sample may be carry-over from other donors' samples. Each CDR3 is given with its conserved first and last residue. D genes are given only for firm matches.

v_call	d_call	j_call	cdr3_nt	cdr3_aa
TRBV18	NA	TRBJ2-3	TGTGCCAGCTCACCACCGGGCCCCCTTGGCACAGATACGCAGTATTTT	CASSPPGPLGTDTQYF
TRBV5-1	NA	TRBJ1-2	TGCGCCAGCAGCTCAGCCGTTTCAGGGTTTGGGGGCTACACCTTC	CASSSAVSGFGGYTF
TRBV5-1	TRBD2	TRBJ2-1	TGCGCCAGTACCCGGGCTAGCGGGAACAATGAGCAGTTCTTC	CASTRASGNNEQFF
TRBV18	TRBD1	TRBJ1-2	TGTGCCAGCTCACCAGGGACAGGGTATGGCTACACCTTC	CASSPGTGYGYTF
TRBV28	TRBD2	TRBJ2-1	TGTGCCAGCACGTTAGCGGGAGGGTTGAATGAGCAGTTCTTC	CASTLAGGLNEQFF
TRBV7-9	TRBD1	TRBJ1-2	TGTGCCAGCAGCACAACAGGGGGGGACTATGGCTACACCTTC	CASSTTGGDYGYTF
TRBV18	TRBD1	TRBJ1-5	TGTGCCAGCTCAGACAGGGGTCGGAGCAATCAGCCCCAGCATTTT	CASSDRGRSNQPQHF
TRBV19	TRBD2	TRBJ2-1	TGTGCCAGTAGAGGAGGGAGACTAGCGGGAGGGCAAAATGAGCAGTTCTTC	CASRGGRLAGGQNEQFF
TRBV30	TRBD1	TRBJ1-1	TGTGCCTGGAGTCTCGGGACAGTTAACACTGAAGCTTTCTTT	CAWSLGTVNTEAFF
TRBV11-2	NA	TRBJ2-4	TGTGCCAGCAGCTTCGACAGATTAGCCAAAAACATTCAGTACTTC	CASSFDRLAKNIQYF
TRBV5-7	NA	TRBJ2-1	TGTGCCAGCAGCTTCTGGCTATTGTACAATGAGCAGTTCTTC	CASSFWLLYNEQFF
TRBV29-1	NA	TRBJ2-5	TGCAGCGTTGGACAGCTACAAGAGACCCAGTACTTC	CSVGQLQETQYF
TRBV7-3	NA	TRBJ1-1	TGTGCCAGCAGCAGGGAGACGAACACTGAAGCTTTCTTT	CASSRETNTEAFF